One and the same sample provided the 14 T cell receptor beta chains below, sequenced in a study of T cell responses to AZD1222 COVID-19 vaccine. Measured with immunoSEQ multiplex PCR; TCRdb has only the in-frame clones, and not every one. The table records approximately 300,000 clones, about 94% of them present only once. The sample here was peripheral blood, taken 28 days after the second AZD1222 dose. The receptors shown here come from an adult who received the AZD1222 COVID-19 vaccine.

This clone has more than one count but fewer than ten. V is TRBV5-5 and J is TRBJ2-2; 11 bases match TRBD1. Germline V gives CDR1 SGHKS, CDR2 YYEKEE (reference sequence). This CDR3 region has 15 residues. With V trimmed by 4 bases and J by 5 bases, 4 bases remained unmatched. In nucleotides, the CDR3 is TGTGCCAGCAGCCGGGGACAGGGGGTGACCGGGGAGCTGTTTTTT. The encoded protein is CASSRGQGVTGELFF. The complete variable domain, with remaining parts taken from reference TRBV5-5 and TRBJ2-2, reads DAGVTQSPTHLIKTRGQQVTLRCSPISGHKSVSWYQQVLGQGPQFIFQYYEKEERGRGNFPDRFSARQFPNYSSELNVNALLLGDSALYLCASSRGQGVTGELFFGEGSRLTVL.

V and J are TRBV5-6 and TRBJ1-3, with a tentative D call TRBD1 (6 bases). The V gene's germline CDR1 is SGHDT and CDR2 YYEEEE. This CDR3 spans 16 amino acids. V was shortened by 3 bases and J by 0 bases, with 13 bases between the two germline ends. CDR3 sequence (DNA): TGTGCCAGCAGCTCTCGGGGACATTCCTCTGGAAACACCATATATTTT. Its translation is CASSSRGHSSGNTIYF. The variable domain in full, completed from reference TRBV5-6 and TRBJ1-3, reads DAGVTQSPTHLIKTRGQQVTLRCSPKSGHDTVSWYQQALGQGPQFIFQYYEEEERQRGNFPDRFSGHQFPNYSSELNVNALLLGDSALYLCASSSRGHSSGNTIYFGEGSWLTVV.

This rearrangement joins TRBV6-5 to TRBJ2-7; TRBD1 is a possible D gene (5 bases). This CDR3 is built from 12 residues. Germline V gene sequence: CDR1 MNHEY, CDR2 SVGAGI. The V and J ends lost 5 bases and 6 bases respectively, with 11 bases between them. CDR3 amino acids: CASSPRGREQYF. The CDR3, as DNA: TGTGCCAGCAGTCCTAGGGGCCGCGAGCAGTACTTC.

The chain couples TRBV4-1 to TRBJ1-5; D unresolved. V shed 0 bases and J shed 8 bases, with 14 bases lying between them. Germline V gives CDR1 MGHRA, CDR2 YSYEKL. The CDR3 is made up of 15 amino acids. The CDR3: CASSQDRGPLEPQHF. CDR3 in DNA: TGCGCCAGCAGCCAAGATCGAGGCCCTTTAGAGCCCCAGCATTTT.

The chain is built from TRBV30 and TRBJ1-3, with 8 bases lining up with TRBD1. In germline, CDR1 is GTSNPN, CDR2 SVGIG (reference sequence). The trim removed 0 bases at V and 6 bases at J, leaving 4 bases unmatched. This CDR3 comprises 14 residues. The CDR3: CAWSVEDRENTIYF. DNA for the CDR3: TGTGCCTGGAGTGTCGAGGACAGGGAAAACACCATATATTTT.

The chain links TRBV11-3 to TRBJ2-7, with D maybe TRBD2 (6 bases). The length of the CDR3 is 14 residues. Trimming cost V 2 bases and J 2 bases, with 10 bases left between them. Germline CDR1 and CDR2: SGHNT and YENEEA. CDR3 coding DNA: TGTGCCAGCAGCTTAAGCGGCGGGGCCTACGAGCAGTACTTC. Its translation: CASSLSGGAYEQYF.

The gene calls are TRBV7-3 and TRBJ2-2; 8 nucleotides line up with TRBD1. J gave up 1 base and V 6 bases, and 4 bases lay outside the gene matches. The CDR3 extends over 15 amino acids. Germline V gives CDR1 SGHTA, CDR2 FQGTGA. The CDR3 loop is CASRAGTGNTGELFF. In nucleotides, the CDR3 is TGTGCCAGCAGGGCCGGGACAGGGAACACCGGGGAGCTGTTTTTT.

CDR3 DNA sequence: TGTGCCAGCAGTCCCCCCCGAAGGGCCCAGGGAACTGAAGCTTTCTTT. Amino acid sequence: CASSPPRRAQGTEAFF. The V gene is TRBV6-2 or TRBV6-3, the J gene TRBJ1-1; weak D call: TRBD1 (5 bases). CDR1 is MNHEY and CDR2 is SVGEGT in the germline V gene. V lost 5 bases and J lost 5, with 21 bases in between. This CDR3 is built from 16 residues.

This clone was seen only a few times. This rearrangement joins TRBV4-3 to TRBJ1-2, with D maybe TRBD1 (6 bases). The CDR3 contains 15 residues. Germline V lookup: CDR1 LGHNA, CDR2 YSLEER. Between the trimmed V and J ends, which lost 4 bases and 2 bases, there was a span of 14 bases. As DNA, the CDR3 is TGCGCCAGCAGCCCAGTGGGGGGGGCGAACTATGGCTACACCTTC. Residues: CASSPVGGANYGYTF.

The rearrangement uses TRBV27 and TRBJ1-2; tentative D call: TRBD1 (5 bases). This CDR3 is 13 amino acids long. Trimming removed 5 bases at V and 1 base at J, with 8 bases between. Per the germline V gene, CDR1 is MNHEY and CDR2 is SMNVEV (reference sequence). The DNA of the CDR3 is TGTGCCAGCAGTCGGGGGGGTAACTATGGCTACACCTTC. It encodes CASSRGGNYGYTF.

The rearrangement joins TRBV30 to TRBJ2-7, with 8 bases lining up with TRBD2. This CDR3 comprises 12 residues. Germline values: CDR1 GTSNPN, CDR2 SVGIG (reference sequence). The ends lost 6 bases at V and 7 bases at J; junction bases unmatched: 8. CDR3 in DNA: TGTGCCTGCGGGAGGGCCGGTAGGGAGCAGTACTTC. Protein sequence: CACGRAGREQYF.

This clone was seen a single time. The chain has TRBV10-3 and TRBJ1-1, with 10 bases lining up with TRBD1. Unmatched junction bases numbered 9, after V lost 11 bases and J lost 3 bases. There are 14 residues in the CDR3. Germline V gives CDR1 ENHRY, CDR2 SYGVKD. The CDR3 spells CAVLADRGYTEAFF. The CDR3 DNA follows: TGTGCCGTCCTTGCGGACAGGGGGTACACTGAAGCTTTCTTT.

The CDR3 DNA reads as TGTGCCAGCAGCTACGGACAGATCAACTATGGCTACACCTTC. Encoded protein: CASSYGQINYGYTF. The V and J genes are TRBV7-9 and TRBJ1-2, with D possibly being TRBD1 (6 bases). Germline V gene lookup returns CDR1 SEHNR and CDR2 FQNEAQ (reference sequence). The CDR3 covers 14 residues. V gave up 4 bases and J gave up 2 bases, with 11 bases separating them.

A single count supports this clone. V is TRBV5-6 and J is TRBJ1-1; D might be TRBD1 (5 bases). The CDR3 is 12 residues long. Germline assignment: CDR1 SGHDT and CDR2 YYEEEE. With 5 bases removed from V and 7 bases from J, the gap between germline ends came to 12 bases. The CDR3: CASSRDGVEAFF. The CDR3 nucleotides read TGTGCCAGCAGTCGGGACGGAGTTGAAGCTTTCTTT.